Shown below are 27 T cell receptor beta chains from a single sample sequenced in a study of T cell changes during pregnancy in multiple sclerosis. Method: immunoSEQ multiplex PCR; TCRdb's copy keeps in-frame clones and lacks some. The sample shows around 99,000 clones, approximately 90% of them seen only once. The sample consisted of peripheral blood, taken in the third trimester of pregnancy. The receptor source for this set is a female donor in good health, enrolled as a control in a pregnancy study.

In DNA form, the CDR3 reads TGTGCCAGCACCCACTGGGGGGAGAACACTGAAGCTTTCTTT. This translates into CASTHWGENTEAFF. This chain links TRBV27 with TRBJ1-1, with TRBD1 as a possible D gene (5 bases). Trimming took off 7 bases at V and 1 base at J, with 13 bases between the two ends. The CDR3 has 14 residues. CDR1 MNHEY and CDR2 SMNVEV come from the germline V gene (reference sequence).

This chain connects TRBV2 to TRBJ2-5; 7 bases align to TRBD2. V was clipped by 10 bases and J by 2 bases; unmatched bases: 4. This CDR3 spans 12 amino acids. The V gene's germline CDR1 is SNHLY and CDR2 FYNNEI. The CDR3 nucleotides read TGTGCCACGGGGGGAGAACAAGAGACCCAGTACTTC. This codes for CATGGEQETQYF.

A note on this clone: Relative to the germline gene, one junction end is altered; a read error may explain this. The chain couples TRBV9 to TRBJ2-3, with 10 bases fitting TRBD2. This CDR3 spans 13 amino acids. From germline, CDR1 is SGDLS and CDR2 YYNGEE. CDR3 in DNA: TGTGCCTGCAGCGAGGGACTAGCGGATACGCAGTATTTT. This codes for CACSEGLADTQYF.

This chain links TRBV11-1 with TRBJ2-3, with 7 bases that match TRBD1. This CDR3 comprises 15 residues. V gave up 5 bases and J gave up 6 bases; unmatched junction bases: 11. CDR1 and CDR2 (germline): SGHAT, FQDESV (reference sequence). Here the CDR3 DNA reads TGTGCCAGCAGCGGGGACAGACAAAAGCTCGATACGCAGTATTTT. Protein: CASSGDRQKLDTQYF.

This chain connects TRBV9 to TRBJ2-1; 7 nucleotides align to TRBD2. The trim removed 1 base at V and 0 bases at J, leaving 7 bases unmatched. The CDR3 loop spans 17 amino acids. Looked up from germline, CDR1 is SGDLS and CDR2 is YYNGEE. In DNA form, the CDR3 reads TGTGCCAGCAGCGTAAATCTGGGGGGGATCTCCTACAATGAGCAGTTCTTC. Translated: CASSVNLGGISYNEQFF. Full variable domain (outside the CDR3, taken from reference TRBV9 and TRBJ2-1): DSGVTQTPKHLITATGQRVTLRCSPRSGDLSVYWYQQSLDQGLQFLIQYYNGEERAKGNILERFSAQQFPDLHSELNLSSLELGDSALYFCASSVNLGGISYNEQFFGPGTRLTVL.

The chain carries TRBV4-1 and TRBJ1-3; D gene uncertain. This CDR3 spans 14 amino acids. Germline-derived CDR1 and CDR2 are MGHRA and YSYEKL. V gave up 2 bases and J gave up 3 bases, with 8 bases separating them. DNA of the CDR3: TGCGCCAGCAGCCAATTCCCAGTTGGAAACACCATATATTTT. Protein product: CASSQFPVGNTIYF.

This chain connects TRBV12-5 to TRBJ1-1, with D maybe TRBD1 (5 bases). Germline V lookup: CDR1 LGHNT, CDR2 FRNRAP. Trimming removed 0 bases at V and 0 bases at J, with 20 bases between. CDR3 length: 19 amino acids. The CDR3 loop reads CASGLVLFPVTDMNTEAFF. The CDR3 DNA is TGTGCTAGTGGTTTGGTACTTTTCCCTGTGACAGACATGAACACTGAAGCTTTCTTT.

The chain combines TRBV6-5 with TRBJ2-4; perhaps TRBD2 as D (5 bases). The germline V gene has CDR1 MNHEY and CDR2 SVGAGI. Between the trimmed V and J ends, which lost 5 bases and 14 bases, there was a span of 13 bases. The CDR3 loop spans 11 amino acids. This CDR3 is CASSHGPREYF. CDR3 nucleotides: TGTGCCAGCAGTCACGGACCGAGGGAGTACTTC.

The rearrangement links TRBV11-3 to TRBJ2-7, with D tentatively TRBD1 (5 bases). V lost 3 bases to trimming and J lost 3 bases, with 9 bases between them. CDR1 is SGHNT, CDR2 YENEEA, per germline. The CDR3 loop spans 13 amino acids. The CDR3 here is CASSFFRGYEQYF. CDR3 nucleotides: TGTGCCAGCAGCTTTTTTAGGGGCTACGAGCAGTACTTC.

This chain uses TRBV9 with TRBJ2-5, with 8 bases lining up with TRBD2. Germline CDR1 SGDLS, CDR2 YYNGEE. With 3 bases clipped from V and 2 bases from J, the junction kept 9 bases outside the gene matches. The CDR3 is 16 residues long. CDR3 protein: CASSEIAGGPQETQYF. DNA of the CDR3: TGTGCCAGCAGCGAGATCGCGGGGGGCCCACAAGAGACCCAGTACTTC.

CDR3 region: CASSSGLENTEAFF. The CDR3 DNA sequence: TGTGCCAGCAGCTCGGGACTGGAGAACACTGAAGCTTTCTTT. The chain is built from TRBV5-4 and TRBJ1-1, with D possibly matching TRBD1 (5 bases). CDR1 and CDR2 from the germline V gene are SGHNT and YYREEE (reference sequence). The CDR3 is 14 residues long. The germline V and J ends were trimmed by 3 bases and 1 base, with 10 bases remaining between them.

The rearrangement links TRBV4-3 to TRBJ2-1, with a weak D call TRBD2 (5 bases). The CDR3 has 16 residues. The germline V gene has CDR1 LGHNA and CDR2 YSLEER. V shed 0 bases and J shed 4 bases, with 13 bases lying between them. The CDR3 DNA reads as TGCGCCAGCAGCCAAGATCCCTCCGGGGAGTACAATGAGCAGTTCTTC. Its protein product is CASSQDPSGEYNEQFF.

The CDR3 loop is CASSLIGGGNTGELFF. The CDR3 DNA reads TGTGCCAGCAGCTTAATCGGCGGGGGGAACACCGGGGAGCTGTTTTTT. This sequence joins TRBV7-2 and TRBJ2-2, with 7 bases aligning to TRBD2. Germline CDR1 and CDR2: SGHTA and FQGNSA. This CDR3 comprises 16 residues. The V gene end was trimmed by 2 bases and the J gene end by 1 base; junction bases not matched to a gene: 4.

This CDR3 reads CASRTDRGGYTF. CDR3 bases: TGTGCCAGCAGGACGGACAGGGGTGGCTACACCTTC. V gene TRBV2 combines with J gene TRBJ1-2; TRBD1 matches 9 bases. There are 12 residues in the CDR3. From germline, CDR1 is SNHLY and CDR2 FYNNEI. With 6 bases clipped from V and 7 bases from J, the junction kept 3 bases outside the gene matches. Together with reference TRBV2 and TRBJ1-2, the CDR3 gives the full variable domain: EPEVTQTPSHQVTQMGQEVILRCVPISNHLYFYWYRQILGQKVEFLVSFYNNEISEKSEIFDDQFSVERPDGSNFTLKIRSTKLEDSAMYFCASRTDRGGYTFGSGTRLTVV.

The chain has TRBV4-1 and TRBJ2-2, with 9 positions matching TRBD1. The CDR3 runs to 17 residues. V lost 1 base and J lost 7; bases outside the gene matches: 10. CDR1 and CDR2 from the germline V gene are MGHRA and YSYEKL. CDR3 bases: TGCGCCAGCAGCCAAGCGGACAGGGGAAGGACGAACGGGGAGCTGTTTTTT. Protein: CASSQADRGRTNGELFF.

This clone was seen once. The genes are TRBV5-6 and TRBJ2-3; 12 bases match TRBD1. The germline gives CDR1 SGHDT, CDR2 YYEEEE. Unmatched junction bases numbered 7, after V lost 0 bases and J lost 2 bases. This CDR3 has 18 residues. DNA for the CDR3: TGTGCCAGCAGCTTGGCCGGGACAGGGGGCGATGTCACAGATACGCAGTATTTT. It is translated as CASSLAGTGGDVTDTQYF.

The chain employs TRBV30 and TRBJ1-6; the D gene is possibly TRBD1 (5 bases). CDR3 length equals 17 residues. The V and J ends lost 2 bases and 0 bases respectively, with 14 bases between them. CDR1 GTSNPN and CDR2 SVGIG come from the germline V gene (reference sequence). CDR3 amino acids: CAWSITRASSYNSPLHF. CDR3 nucleotides: TGTGCCTGGAGTATCACCAGGGCGAGCTCCTATAATTCACCCCTCCACTTT.

V and J are TRBV6-1 and TRBJ1-4; no reliable D call. The CDR3 sequence is 14 residues long. Between the trimmed V and J ends, which lost 3 bases and 0 bases, there was a span of 5 bases. CDR1 and CDR2 from the germline V gene are MNHNS and SASEGT. As DNA, the CDR3 is TGTGCCAGCAGTGACCTTGCAACTAATGAAAAACTGTTTTTT. This encodes CASSDLATNEKLFF.

This chain links TRBV6-5 with TRBJ1-6; D may be TRBD1 (6 bases). The V and J ends lost 6 bases and 7 bases respectively, with 13 bases between them. The CDR3 contains 14 residues. The germline V gene encodes CDR1 MNHEY and CDR2 SVGAGI. In DNA, the CDR3 is TGTGCCAGCAGATCACAGGGATGGAATTCACCCCTCCACTTT. Translated, it gives CASRSQGWNSPLHF.

The rearrangement links TRBV30 to TRBJ2-7, with 7 bases matching TRBD1. The CDR3 sequence is 15 residues long. Germline V gene lookup returns CDR1 GTSNPN and CDR2 SVGIG (reference sequence). After removal of 7 bases from V and 1 base from J, the junction contained 13 bases not matched to a gene. Written as DNA, the CDR3 is TGTGCCTCATCCCTCGACTCCAGGGGGTCCTACGAGCAGTACTTC. Translating gives CASSLDSRGSYEQYF. Looking up the rest from reference TRBV30 and TRBJ2-7 gives the full variable domain: SQTIHQWPATLVQPVGSPLSLECTVEGTSNPNLYWYRQAAGRGLQLLFYSVGIGQISSEVPQNLSASRPQDRQFILSSKKLLLSDSGFYLCASSLDSRGSYEQYFGPGTRLTVT.

V is TRBV18 and J is TRBJ2-7, with D possibly being TRBD1 (6 bases). The V end lost 3 bases, the J end lost 0 bases, and 9 bases lay between the germline ends. CDR1 is KGHSH and CDR2 is LQKENI in the germline V gene. CDR3 length: 14 amino acids. CDR3 nucleotide sequence: TGTGCCAGCTCACCCGTCAGGGGCTCCTACGAGCAGTACTTC. As protein: CASSPVRGSYEQYF.

J is TRBJ2-3 and V is TRBV5-6, with D possibly TRBD1 on 5 matching bases. The V gene's germline CDR1 is SGHDT and CDR2 YYEEEE. The CDR3 is 14 residues long. The V and J ends lost 2 bases and 6 bases respectively, with 13 bases between them. CDR3 in amino acids: CASSFSGPGDTQYF. In DNA form, the CDR3 reads TGTGCCAGCAGCTTTTCAGGGCCCGGGGATACGCAGTATTTT.

The chain is built from TRBV2 and TRBJ2-5, with D unresolved. V dropped 6 bases and J dropped 4 bases, with 3 bases sitting between them. CDR3 length equals 10 residues. The germline gives CDR1 SNHLY, CDR2 FYNNEI. CDR3 residues: CASSIETQYF. CDR3 bases: TGTGCCAGCAGCATAGAGACCCAGTACTTC.

The chain carries TRBV9 and TRBJ1-6, with D possibly being TRBD1 (6 bases). Trimming pared 4 bases from V and 7 bases from J, leaving 12 bases between. Germline CDR1 and CDR2: SGDLS and YYNGEE. The CDR3 is made up of 14 amino acids. In DNA, the CDR3 is TGTGCCAGCAGCCTGGGACACGGGAATTCACCCCTCCACTTT. Protein sequence: CASSLGHGNSPLHF.

The rearrangement uses TRBV6-1 and TRBJ1-2, with D hard to call. Trimming left V 4 bases short and J 2 bases short, with 20 bases between. Germline loops: CDR1 MNHNS, CDR2 SASEGT. The CDR3 has 17 amino acids. Here the CDR3 reads CASSGPEATTQNYGYTF. The CDR3 DNA sequence: TGTGCCAGCAGTGGGCCGGAGGCTACAACACAAAACTATGGCTACACCTTC.

The chain is built from TRBV10-3 and TRBJ2-3; D perhaps matches TRBD1 (5 bases). Trimming cost V 5 bases and J 4 bases, with 10 bases left between them. The CDR3 loop spans 13 amino acids. The germline V gene has CDR1 ENHRY and CDR2 SYGVKD. The CDR3 nucleotides read TGTGCCATCAGTTCTTCAGGGCCAGATACGCAGTATTTT. It codes for CAISSSGPDTQYF.

The rearrangement uses TRBV6-6 and TRBJ1-2; 8 nucleotides align to TRBD1. CDR1 and CDR2 from the germline V gene are MNHNY and SVGAGI (reference sequence). This CDR3 spans 16 amino acids. V was pared by 6 bases and J by 2 bases, with 11 bases of the junction left unmatched. CDR3 protein: CASRPYPQGANYGYTF. The CDR3 DNA is TGTGCCAGCAGACCCTACCCGCAGGGGGCGAACTATGGCTACACCTTC.